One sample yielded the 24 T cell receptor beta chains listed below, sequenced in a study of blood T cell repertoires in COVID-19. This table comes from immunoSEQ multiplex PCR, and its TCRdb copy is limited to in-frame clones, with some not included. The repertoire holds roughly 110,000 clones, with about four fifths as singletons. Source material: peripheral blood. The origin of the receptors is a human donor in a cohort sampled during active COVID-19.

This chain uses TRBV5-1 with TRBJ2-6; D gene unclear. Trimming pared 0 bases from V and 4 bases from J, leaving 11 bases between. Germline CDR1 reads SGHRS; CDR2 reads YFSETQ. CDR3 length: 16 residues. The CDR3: CASSLDESRGANVLTF. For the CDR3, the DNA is TGCGCCAGCAGCTTGGATGAGTCTAGGGGGGCCAACGTCCTGACTTTC.

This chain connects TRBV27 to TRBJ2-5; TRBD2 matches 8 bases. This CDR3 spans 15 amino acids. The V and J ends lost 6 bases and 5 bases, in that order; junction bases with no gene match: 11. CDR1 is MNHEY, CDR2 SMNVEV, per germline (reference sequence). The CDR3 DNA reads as TGTGCCAGCAGAGCGGGAGTGGCCGGGGGGGAGACCCAGTACTTC. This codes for CASRAGVAGGETQYF.

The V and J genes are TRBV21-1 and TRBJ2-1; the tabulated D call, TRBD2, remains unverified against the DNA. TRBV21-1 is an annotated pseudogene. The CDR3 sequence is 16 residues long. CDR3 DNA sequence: TGTGCCAGCAGCAATGTTCCGTCCCTGCCGGGCAATGAGCAGTTCTTC. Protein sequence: CASSNVPSLPGNEQFF.

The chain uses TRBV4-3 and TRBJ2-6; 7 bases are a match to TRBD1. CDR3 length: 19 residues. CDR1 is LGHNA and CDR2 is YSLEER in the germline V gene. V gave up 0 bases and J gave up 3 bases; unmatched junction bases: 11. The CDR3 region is CASSQDLVAGGIGANVLTF. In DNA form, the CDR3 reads TGCGCCAGCAGCCAAGATCTTGTGGCAGGGGGAATTGGGGCCAACGTCCTGACTTTC.

For the CDR3, the DNA is TGTGCCAGCAGCTTAGTTCCCAGGGAAGAGACCCAGTACTTC. This encodes CASSLVPREETQYF. The chain has TRBV7-9 and TRBJ2-5; D possibly corresponds to TRBD1 (5 bases). V was pared by 1 base and J by 3 bases, with 9 bases between. The germline gives CDR1 SEHNR, CDR2 FQNEAQ (reference sequence). This CDR3 is 14 amino acids long.

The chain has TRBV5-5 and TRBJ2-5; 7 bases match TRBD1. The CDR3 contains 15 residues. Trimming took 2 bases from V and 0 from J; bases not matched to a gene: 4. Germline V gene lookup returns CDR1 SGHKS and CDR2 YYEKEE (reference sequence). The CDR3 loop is CASSLLQGDQETQYF. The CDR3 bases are TGTGCCAGCAGCTTACTCCAGGGGGACCAAGAGACCCAGTACTTC. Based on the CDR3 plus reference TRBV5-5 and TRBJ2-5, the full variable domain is DAGVTQSPTHLIKTRGQQVTLRCSPISGHKSVSWYQQVLGQGPQFIFQYYEKEERGRGNFPDRFSARQFPNYSSELNVNALLLGDSALYLCASSLLQGDQETQYFGPGTRLLVL.

This CDR3 is CATSDPQGTGETQYF. The CDR3 DNA sequence: TGTGCCACCAGTGATCCACAGGGTACAGGAGAGACCCAGTACTTC. The chain is built from TRBV24-1 and TRBJ2-5; TRBD1 might be the D (6 bases). Trimming pared 3 bases from V and 4 bases from J, leaving 14 bases between. This CDR3 is built from 15 residues. CDR1 is KGHDR and CDR2 is SFDVKD in the germline V gene.

This chain's CDR3 is CASSQESTGREGQLFF. The CDR3 region has the DNA TGCGCCAGCAGCCAAGAATCGACGGGGCGGGAGGGTCAGCTGTTTTTT. V and J are TRBV4-1 and TRBJ2-2; 9 bases align to TRBD2. Unmatched junction bases numbered 11, after V lost 0 bases and J lost 12 bases. CDR3 length: 16 residues. Germline CDR1 is MGHRA and CDR2 is YSYEKL.

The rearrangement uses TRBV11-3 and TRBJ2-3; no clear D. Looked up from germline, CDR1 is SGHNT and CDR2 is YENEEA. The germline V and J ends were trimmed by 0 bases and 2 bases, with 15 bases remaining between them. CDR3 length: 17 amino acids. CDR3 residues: CASSLEFVRWPTDTQYF. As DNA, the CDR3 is TGTGCCAGCAGCTTAGAATTCGTGAGGTGGCCCACAGATACGCAGTATTTT. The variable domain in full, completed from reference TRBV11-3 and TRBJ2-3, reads EAGVVQSPRYKIIEKKQPVAFWCNPISGHNTLYWYLQNLGQGPELLIRYENEEAVDDSQLPKDRFSAERLKGVDSTLKIQPAELGDSAVYLCASSLEFVRWPTDTQYFGPGTRLTVL.

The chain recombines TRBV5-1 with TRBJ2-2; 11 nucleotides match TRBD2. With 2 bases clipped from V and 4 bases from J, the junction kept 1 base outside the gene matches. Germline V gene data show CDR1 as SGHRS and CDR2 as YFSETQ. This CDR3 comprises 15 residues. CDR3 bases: TGCGCCAGCAGCTTCACTAGCGGGGGCACCGGGGAGCTGTTTTTT. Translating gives CASSFTSGGTGELFF.

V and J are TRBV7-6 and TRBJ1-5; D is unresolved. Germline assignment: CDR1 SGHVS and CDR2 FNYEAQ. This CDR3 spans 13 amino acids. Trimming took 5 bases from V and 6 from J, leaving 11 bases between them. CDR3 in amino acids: CASSPGGGQPQHF. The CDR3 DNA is TGTGCCAGCAGCCCAGGTGGTGGTCAGCCCCAGCATTTT.

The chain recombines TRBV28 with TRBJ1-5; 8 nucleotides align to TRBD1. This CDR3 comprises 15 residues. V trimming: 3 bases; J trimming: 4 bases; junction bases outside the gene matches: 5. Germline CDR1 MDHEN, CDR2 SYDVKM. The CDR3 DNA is TGTGCCAGCAGTTTGGGGACAGGCCAGAATCAGCCCCAGCATTTT. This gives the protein CASSLGTGQNQPQHF.

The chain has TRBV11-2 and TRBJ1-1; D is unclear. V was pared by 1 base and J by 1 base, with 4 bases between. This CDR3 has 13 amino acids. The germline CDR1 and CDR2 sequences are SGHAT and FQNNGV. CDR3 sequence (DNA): TGTGCCAGCAGCTTAGGCGGGAACACTGAAGCTTTCTTT. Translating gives CASSLGGNTEAFF.

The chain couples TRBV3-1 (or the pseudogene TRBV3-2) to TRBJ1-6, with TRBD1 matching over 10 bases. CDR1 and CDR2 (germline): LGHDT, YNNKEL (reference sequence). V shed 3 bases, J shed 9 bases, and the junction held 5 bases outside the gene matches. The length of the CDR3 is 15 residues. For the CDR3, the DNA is TGTGCCAGCAGCCAGCCGGGACAGGGGATTTCACCCCTCCACTTT. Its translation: CASSQPGQGISPLHF.

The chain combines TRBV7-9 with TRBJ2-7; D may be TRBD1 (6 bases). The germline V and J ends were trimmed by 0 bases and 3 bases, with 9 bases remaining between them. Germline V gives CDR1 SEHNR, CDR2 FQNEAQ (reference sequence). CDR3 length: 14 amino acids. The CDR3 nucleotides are TGTGCCAGCAGCTTAGCGGGGACAAGCTACGAGCAGTACTTC. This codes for CASSLAGTSYEQYF. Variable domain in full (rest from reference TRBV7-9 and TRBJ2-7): DTGVSQNPRHKITKRGQNVTFRCDPISEHNRLYWYRQTLGQGPEFLTYFQNEAQLEKSRLLSDRFSAERPKGSFSTLEIQRTEQGDSAMYLCASSLAGTSYEQYFGPGTRLTVT.

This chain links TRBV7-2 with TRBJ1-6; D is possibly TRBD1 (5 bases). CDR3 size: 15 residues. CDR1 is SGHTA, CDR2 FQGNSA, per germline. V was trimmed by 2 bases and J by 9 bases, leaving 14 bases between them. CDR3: CASSLMVGVTSPLHF. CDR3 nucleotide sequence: TGTGCCAGCAGCTTAATGGTAGGGGTCACTTCACCCCTCCACTTT.

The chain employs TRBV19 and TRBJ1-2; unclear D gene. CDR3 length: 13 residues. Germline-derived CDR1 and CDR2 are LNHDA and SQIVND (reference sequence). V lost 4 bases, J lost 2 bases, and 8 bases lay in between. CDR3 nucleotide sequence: TGTGCCAGTAGTAATCCCAGAAACTATGGCTACACCTTC. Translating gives CASSNPRNYGYTF.

The CDR3 sequence: CASRDGGSNQPQHF. The CDR3 coding sequence is TGTGCCAGCAGGGACGGGGGGAGCAATCAGCCCCAGCATTTT. The chain recombines TRBV6-5 with TRBJ1-5, with TRBD1 as a possible D gene (5 bases). The CDR3 has 14 residues. V lost 6 bases, J lost 1 base, and 10 bases lay in between. CDR1 is MNHEY, CDR2 SVGAGI, per germline.

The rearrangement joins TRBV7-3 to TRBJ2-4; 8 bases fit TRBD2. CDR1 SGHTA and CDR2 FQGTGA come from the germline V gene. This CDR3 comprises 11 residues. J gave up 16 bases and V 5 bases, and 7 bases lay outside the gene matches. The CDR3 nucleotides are TGTGCCAGCAGCCCCGGGGGGGTTCTTTACTTC. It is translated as CASSPGGVLYF.

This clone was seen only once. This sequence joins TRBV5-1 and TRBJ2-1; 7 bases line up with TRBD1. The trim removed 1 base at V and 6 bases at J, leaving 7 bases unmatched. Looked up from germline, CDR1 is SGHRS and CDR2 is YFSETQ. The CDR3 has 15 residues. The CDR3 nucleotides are TGCGCCAGCAGCTTGCTGGCAGGGGGAAGCAATGAGCAGTTCTTC. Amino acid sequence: CASSLLAGGSNEQFF.

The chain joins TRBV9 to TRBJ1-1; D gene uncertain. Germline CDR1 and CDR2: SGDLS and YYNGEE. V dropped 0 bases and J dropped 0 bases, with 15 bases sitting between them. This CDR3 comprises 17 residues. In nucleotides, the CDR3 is TGTGCCAGCAGCGTAGCTACGGTCTTCGGGGTGAACACTGAAGCTTTCTTT. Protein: CASSVATVFGVNTEAFF. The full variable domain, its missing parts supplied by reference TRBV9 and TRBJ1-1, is DSGVTQTPKHLITATGQRVTLRCSPRSGDLSVYWYQQSLDQGLQFLIQYYNGEERAKGNILERFSAQQFPDLHSELNLSSLELGDSALYFCASSVATVFGVNTEAFFGQGTRLTVV.

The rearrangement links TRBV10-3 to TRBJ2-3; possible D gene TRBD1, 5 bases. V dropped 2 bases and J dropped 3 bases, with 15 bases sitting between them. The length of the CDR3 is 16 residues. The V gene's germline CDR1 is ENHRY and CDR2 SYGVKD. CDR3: CAISEAAGQRTDTQYF. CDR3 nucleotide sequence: TGTGCCATCAGTGAGGCAGCAGGGCAAAGGACAGATACGCAGTATTTT.

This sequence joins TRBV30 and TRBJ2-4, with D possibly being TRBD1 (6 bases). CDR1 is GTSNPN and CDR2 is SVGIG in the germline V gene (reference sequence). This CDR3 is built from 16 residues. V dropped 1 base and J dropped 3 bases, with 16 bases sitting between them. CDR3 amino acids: CAWSDYRAGGKNIQYF. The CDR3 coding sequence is TGTGCCTGGAGTGACTACAGGGCTGGGGGCAAAAACATTCAGTACTTC.

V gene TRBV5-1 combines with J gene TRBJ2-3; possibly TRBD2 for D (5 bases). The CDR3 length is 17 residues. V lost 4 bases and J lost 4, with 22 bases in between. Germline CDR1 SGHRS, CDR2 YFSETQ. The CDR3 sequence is CASSVRSGGGLADTQYF. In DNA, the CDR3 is TGCGCCAGCAGCGTTAGGAGCGGAGGAGGTCTCGCAGATACGCAGTATTTT.